The 3 T cell receptor beta chains below were found in one sample sequenced in a study of breast tumors, draining lymph nodes, adjacent tissues. TCRdb analysed the multiplex PCR reads with MiXCR anew, one entry per CDR3 protein. The sample lists about 100,000 distinct CDR3 sequences; 21% were seen once. Samples came from axillary lymph nodes draining the breast cancer. Sequences were obtained from axillary lymph node tissue. These receptors were obtained from a female donor with breast cancer. Some clones in this sample may be carry-over from other donors' samples.

This clonotype was picked up many times. The CDR3 nucleotides read TGCGCCAGCAGCCAAGATTGGGGCGCGGACACCATATATTTT. Protein product: CASSQDWGADTIYF. The V gene is TRBV4-1, the J gene TRBJ1-3, with D perhaps TRBD1 (5 bases). CDR1 is MGHRA, CDR2 YSYEKL, per germline. V was cut by 0 bases and J by 8 bases, with 11 bases left in between. The length of the CDR3 is 14 residues.

This clonotype showed up many times. This chain links TRBV6-1 with TRBJ2-5, with D possibly TRBD1 on 5 matching bases. The CDR3 consists of 16 residues. The germline V gene has CDR1 MNHNS and CDR2 SASEGT. V gave up 3 bases and J gave up 5 bases, with 19 bases separating them. The CDR3 coding sequence is TGTGCCAGCAGTGACAGGGTATTTAGGGTATCGGAGACCCAGTACTTC. Its protein is CASSDRVFRVSETQYF.

This clonotype was picked up many times. The chain combines TRBV27 with TRBJ2-7, with TRBD1 identical over 8 bases. Looked up from germline, CDR1 is MNHEY and CDR2 is SMNVEV (reference sequence). The CDR3 is 13 residues long. Trimming removed 8 bases from V and 2 bases from J; junction bases left unmatched: 5. CDR3 bases: TGTGCCAGCTCGGGACAGGTACCCTACGAGCAGTACTTC. This translates into CASSGQVPYEQYF.